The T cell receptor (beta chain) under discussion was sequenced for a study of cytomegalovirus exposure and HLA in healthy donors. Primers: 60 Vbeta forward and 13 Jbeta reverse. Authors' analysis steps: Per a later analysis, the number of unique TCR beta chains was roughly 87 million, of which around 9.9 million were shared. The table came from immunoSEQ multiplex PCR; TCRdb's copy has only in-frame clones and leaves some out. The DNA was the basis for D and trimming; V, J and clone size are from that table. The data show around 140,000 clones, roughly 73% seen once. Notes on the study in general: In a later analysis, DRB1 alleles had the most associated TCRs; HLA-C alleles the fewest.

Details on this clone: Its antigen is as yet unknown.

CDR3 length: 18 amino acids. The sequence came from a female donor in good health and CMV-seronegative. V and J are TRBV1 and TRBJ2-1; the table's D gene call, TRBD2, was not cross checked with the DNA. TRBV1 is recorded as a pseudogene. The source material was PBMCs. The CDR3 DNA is TGCACCAGCAGCCCGCGGGACCCAGTTGCTCGAAACTACAATGAGCAGTTCTTC. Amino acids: CTSSPRDPVARNYNEQFF.